This T cell receptor (beta chain) comes out of a study of T cells in women clearing cervical HPV infection. Overall study results and limits: It is unknown whether associations predate infection; no effector/memory or HPV-specific sorting.

Here immunoSEQ multiplex PCR was the method, and the copy in TCRdb shows in-frame clones only, minus some. The sample has roughly 23,000 clones; the top ten hold 4% to 5.5%. A note on this clone: Its cognate antigen is unknown. The missing CDR3 end, 3 residues past where the read stops, is filled in from the germline J gene.

Germline CDR1 reads SQVTM; CDR2 reads ANQGSEA. Trimming shortened V by 5 bases and J by 4 bases, and 17 bases separated the two germline ends. This CDR3 region has 14 residues. V and J are TRBV29-1 and TRBJ1-2; TRBD1 is a possible D gene (6 bases). This TCR was sampled from a woman aged 18-70 years with a cervical HPV16 infection that either progressed to CIN3+ or cleared (not recorded which). The sample was blood buffy coat. The CDR3 bases that were read are TGCAGCGTTAACCCCCCAGGGGATCTCTATGGC. As protein: CSVNPPGDLYG. The CDR3 in full is CSVNPPGDLYGYTF.